These 3 T cell receptor beta chains were all obtained from the same sample, sequenced in a study of blood T cell repertoires in COVID-19 (dated by TCRdb to 2020 to 2021). Libraries came from the immunoSEQ multiplex PCR assay. Drawn from immuneACCESS, this table holds only the in-frame rearrangements with V and J called that TCRdb kept. Clones are partly lost; checked studies trace under half to an unresolved V gene and leave the rest unexplained. The sample table records 200,000 to 300,000 clones; about 70% of these occur just once. The top ten clonotypes cover over 3% of the sample. The sequenced sample was peripheral blood. The receptors were gathered from a woman aged 80 or older with acute or convalescent COVID-19.

This chain connects TRBV4-3 to TRBJ2-2; D unresolved. Trimming removed 3 bases from V and 6 bases from J, with 8 bases in between. The CDR3 is made up of 13 amino acids. From germline, CDR1 is LGHNA and CDR2 YSLEER. The CDR3 DNA follows: TGCGCCAGCAGCCACCTGTCGTCCGGGGAGCTGTTTTTT. Its protein is CASSHLSSGELFF.

The chain carries TRBV2 and TRBJ2-7, with D possibly being TRBD2 (6 bases). Germline loops: CDR1 SNHLY, CDR2 FYNNEI. Trimming cost V 5 bases and J 9 bases, with 17 bases left between them. This CDR3 is 13 amino acids long. The CDR3 DNA follows: TGTGCCAGCAGTCGGGAGAATTCGGTTCGGCAGTACTTC. It codes for CASSRENSVRQYF.

This clone was counted at least ten times. The rearrangement links TRBV5-6 to TRBJ2-1; possible D gene TRBD2, 6 bases. CDR1 and CDR2 from the germline V gene are SGHDT and YYEEEE. The CDR3 contains 14 residues. V shed 4 bases and J shed 12 bases, with 20 bases lying between them. CDR3 DNA: TGTGCCAGCAGCGCGGGACTTCCTGGAGGTGTGCAGTTCTTC. Amino acid sequence: CASSAGLPGGVQFF.